Sequencing of this T cell receptor beta chain was carried out in a study of response to subunit inactivated influenza vaccine. Notes on the study in general: The authors proposed limited new T cell recruitment per seasonal influenza vaccination.

MiXCR was run by TCRdb on the RT-PCR reads, yielding one entry per CDR3 protein. The sample lists some 520,000 distinct CDR3 sequences, more than 15% occurring once. A note on this clonotype: The antigen remains undetermined. Sequence at one end of the junction differs from germline and may be a read error.

The CDR3 extends over 16 amino acids. Germline loops: CDR1 MNHEY, CDR2 SVGEGT. This TCR was recovered from a man aged 45 to 75 who received an inactivated influenza vaccine. Material: CD4+ T cells sorted from PBMCs, obtained less than 25 months after vaccination. The chain links TRBV6-2 or TRBV6-3 to TRBJ1-5; D ambiguous. This CDR3 is CASSFQQVWINEPQHF. The CDR3 DNA reads as TGTGCCAGCAGTTTCCAGCAGGTGTGGATCAATGAGCCCCAGCATTTT.